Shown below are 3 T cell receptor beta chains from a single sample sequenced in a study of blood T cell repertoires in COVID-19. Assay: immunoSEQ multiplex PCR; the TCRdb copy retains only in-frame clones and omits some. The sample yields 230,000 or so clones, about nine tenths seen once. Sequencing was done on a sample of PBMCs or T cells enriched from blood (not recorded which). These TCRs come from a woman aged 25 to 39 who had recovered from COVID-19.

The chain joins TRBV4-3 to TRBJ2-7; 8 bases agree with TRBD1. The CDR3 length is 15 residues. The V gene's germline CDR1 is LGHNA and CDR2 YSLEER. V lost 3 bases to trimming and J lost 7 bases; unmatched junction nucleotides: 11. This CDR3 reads CASSQSWQGAGEQYF. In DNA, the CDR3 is TGCGCCAGCAGCCAGTCCTGGCAGGGGGCAGGTGAGCAGTACTTC.

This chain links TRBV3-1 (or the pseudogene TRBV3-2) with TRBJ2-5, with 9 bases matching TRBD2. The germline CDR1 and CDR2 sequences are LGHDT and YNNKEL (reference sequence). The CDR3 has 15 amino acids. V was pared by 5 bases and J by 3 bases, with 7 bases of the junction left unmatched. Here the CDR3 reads CASSTKRGAKETQYF. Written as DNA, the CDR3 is TGTGCCAGCAGCACCAAGCGGGGGGCCAAAGAGACCCAGTACTTC.

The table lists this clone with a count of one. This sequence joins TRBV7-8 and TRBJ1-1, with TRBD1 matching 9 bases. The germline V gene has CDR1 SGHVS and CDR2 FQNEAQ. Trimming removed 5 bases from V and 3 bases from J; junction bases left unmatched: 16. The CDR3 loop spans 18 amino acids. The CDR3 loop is CASSLSGTGIDEDTEAFF. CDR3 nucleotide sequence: TGTGCCAGCAGCCTCTCCGGGACAGGGATAGATGAGGACACTGAAGCTTTCTTT.